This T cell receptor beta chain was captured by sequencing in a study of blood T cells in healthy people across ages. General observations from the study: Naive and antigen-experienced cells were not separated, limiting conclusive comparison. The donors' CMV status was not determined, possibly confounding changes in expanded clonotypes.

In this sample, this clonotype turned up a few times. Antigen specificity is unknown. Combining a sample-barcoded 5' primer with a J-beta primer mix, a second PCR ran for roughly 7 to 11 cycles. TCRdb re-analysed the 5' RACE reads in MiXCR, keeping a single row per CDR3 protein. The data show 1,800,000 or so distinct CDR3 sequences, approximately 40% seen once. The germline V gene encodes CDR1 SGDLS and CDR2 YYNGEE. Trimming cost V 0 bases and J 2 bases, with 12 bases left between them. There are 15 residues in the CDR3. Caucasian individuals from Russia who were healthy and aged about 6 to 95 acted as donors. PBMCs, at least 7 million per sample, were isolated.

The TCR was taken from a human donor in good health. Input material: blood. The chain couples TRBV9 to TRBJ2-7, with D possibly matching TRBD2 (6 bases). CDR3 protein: CASSVGLAPTYEQYF. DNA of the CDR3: TGTGCCAGCAGCGTAGGCCTAGCGCCCACCTACGAGCAGTACTTC.